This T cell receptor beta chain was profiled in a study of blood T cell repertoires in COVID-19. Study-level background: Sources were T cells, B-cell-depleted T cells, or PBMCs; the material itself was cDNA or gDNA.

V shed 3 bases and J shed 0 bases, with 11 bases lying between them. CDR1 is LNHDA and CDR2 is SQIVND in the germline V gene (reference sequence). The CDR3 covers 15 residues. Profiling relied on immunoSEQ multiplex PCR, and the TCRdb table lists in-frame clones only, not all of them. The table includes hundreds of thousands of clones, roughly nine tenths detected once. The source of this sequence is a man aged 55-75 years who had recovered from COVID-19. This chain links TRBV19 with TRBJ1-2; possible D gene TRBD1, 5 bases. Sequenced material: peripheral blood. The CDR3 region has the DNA TGTGCCAGTAGTATCTCAGGGCTCGCTAACTATGGCTACACCTTC. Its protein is CASSISGLANYGYTF.